This T cell receptor (beta chain) appears in the sequencing data of a study of glioma-infiltrating T cells. About the research overall: Target coverage was roughly 4.5- to 10-fold for about a million blood T cells. Overall study results and limits: Tissue-blood divergence was below expectation in non-neoplastic patients, above in gliomas.

CDR1 and CDR2 (germline): MDHEN, SYDVKM. CDR3 size: 12 residues. The iRepertoire nested amplicon-rescue multiplex PCR amplified TCR alpha and beta CDR3s from RNA. TCRdb itself ran the multiplex PCR reads through MiXCR, one entry per CDR3 protein. The sample carries 300,000 to 400,000 distinct CDR3 sequences, about 40% recorded once. Comments on this clonotype: As yet, its antigen is unknown. The junction shows a germline mismatch at one end, possibly a read error.

This receptor was obtained from a human donor with low-grade glioma or glioblastoma, undergoing nonglioma brain surgery, or in good health (not recorded which). The sequencing input was glioma tissue, nonneoplastic brain tissue, or PBMCs (not recorded which). The rearrangement joins TRBV28 to TRBJ2-1; D perhaps matches TRBD2 (5 bases). As DNA, the CDR3 is TGTGCCAGCAGCTCCGGGAACAATGAGCATTTCTTC. This gives the protein CASSSGNNEHFF.